This T cell receptor (beta chain) appears in the sequencing data of a study of cytomegalovirus exposure and HLA in healthy donors. This clone occurred a few times. The target antigen is unknown. V lost 6 bases and J 7 bases, leaving 16 bases between the germline ends. Germline loops: CDR1 MNHEY, CDR2 SVGAGI. The CDR3 has 13 residues. Both 60 Vbeta primers and 13 Jbeta primers went into the PCR. Only in-frame clones appear in the TCRdb table, and some are missing; sequencing was by immunoSEQ multiplex PCR. This table holds roughly 170,000 clones, 75% to 85% found once. General observations from the study: Roughly even sequencing depth across donors was the assumption behind the presence/absence analyses.

Sequencing input: PBMCs. The clonotype originates from a man younger than 45 in good health and CMV-seropositive. The chain couples TRBV6-5 to TRBJ2-7; D may be TRBD1 (6 bases). CDR3 sequence (DNA): TGTGCCAGCAGGGGGGCAGGATTACGGGAGCAGTACTTC. It translates to CASRGAGLREQYF.